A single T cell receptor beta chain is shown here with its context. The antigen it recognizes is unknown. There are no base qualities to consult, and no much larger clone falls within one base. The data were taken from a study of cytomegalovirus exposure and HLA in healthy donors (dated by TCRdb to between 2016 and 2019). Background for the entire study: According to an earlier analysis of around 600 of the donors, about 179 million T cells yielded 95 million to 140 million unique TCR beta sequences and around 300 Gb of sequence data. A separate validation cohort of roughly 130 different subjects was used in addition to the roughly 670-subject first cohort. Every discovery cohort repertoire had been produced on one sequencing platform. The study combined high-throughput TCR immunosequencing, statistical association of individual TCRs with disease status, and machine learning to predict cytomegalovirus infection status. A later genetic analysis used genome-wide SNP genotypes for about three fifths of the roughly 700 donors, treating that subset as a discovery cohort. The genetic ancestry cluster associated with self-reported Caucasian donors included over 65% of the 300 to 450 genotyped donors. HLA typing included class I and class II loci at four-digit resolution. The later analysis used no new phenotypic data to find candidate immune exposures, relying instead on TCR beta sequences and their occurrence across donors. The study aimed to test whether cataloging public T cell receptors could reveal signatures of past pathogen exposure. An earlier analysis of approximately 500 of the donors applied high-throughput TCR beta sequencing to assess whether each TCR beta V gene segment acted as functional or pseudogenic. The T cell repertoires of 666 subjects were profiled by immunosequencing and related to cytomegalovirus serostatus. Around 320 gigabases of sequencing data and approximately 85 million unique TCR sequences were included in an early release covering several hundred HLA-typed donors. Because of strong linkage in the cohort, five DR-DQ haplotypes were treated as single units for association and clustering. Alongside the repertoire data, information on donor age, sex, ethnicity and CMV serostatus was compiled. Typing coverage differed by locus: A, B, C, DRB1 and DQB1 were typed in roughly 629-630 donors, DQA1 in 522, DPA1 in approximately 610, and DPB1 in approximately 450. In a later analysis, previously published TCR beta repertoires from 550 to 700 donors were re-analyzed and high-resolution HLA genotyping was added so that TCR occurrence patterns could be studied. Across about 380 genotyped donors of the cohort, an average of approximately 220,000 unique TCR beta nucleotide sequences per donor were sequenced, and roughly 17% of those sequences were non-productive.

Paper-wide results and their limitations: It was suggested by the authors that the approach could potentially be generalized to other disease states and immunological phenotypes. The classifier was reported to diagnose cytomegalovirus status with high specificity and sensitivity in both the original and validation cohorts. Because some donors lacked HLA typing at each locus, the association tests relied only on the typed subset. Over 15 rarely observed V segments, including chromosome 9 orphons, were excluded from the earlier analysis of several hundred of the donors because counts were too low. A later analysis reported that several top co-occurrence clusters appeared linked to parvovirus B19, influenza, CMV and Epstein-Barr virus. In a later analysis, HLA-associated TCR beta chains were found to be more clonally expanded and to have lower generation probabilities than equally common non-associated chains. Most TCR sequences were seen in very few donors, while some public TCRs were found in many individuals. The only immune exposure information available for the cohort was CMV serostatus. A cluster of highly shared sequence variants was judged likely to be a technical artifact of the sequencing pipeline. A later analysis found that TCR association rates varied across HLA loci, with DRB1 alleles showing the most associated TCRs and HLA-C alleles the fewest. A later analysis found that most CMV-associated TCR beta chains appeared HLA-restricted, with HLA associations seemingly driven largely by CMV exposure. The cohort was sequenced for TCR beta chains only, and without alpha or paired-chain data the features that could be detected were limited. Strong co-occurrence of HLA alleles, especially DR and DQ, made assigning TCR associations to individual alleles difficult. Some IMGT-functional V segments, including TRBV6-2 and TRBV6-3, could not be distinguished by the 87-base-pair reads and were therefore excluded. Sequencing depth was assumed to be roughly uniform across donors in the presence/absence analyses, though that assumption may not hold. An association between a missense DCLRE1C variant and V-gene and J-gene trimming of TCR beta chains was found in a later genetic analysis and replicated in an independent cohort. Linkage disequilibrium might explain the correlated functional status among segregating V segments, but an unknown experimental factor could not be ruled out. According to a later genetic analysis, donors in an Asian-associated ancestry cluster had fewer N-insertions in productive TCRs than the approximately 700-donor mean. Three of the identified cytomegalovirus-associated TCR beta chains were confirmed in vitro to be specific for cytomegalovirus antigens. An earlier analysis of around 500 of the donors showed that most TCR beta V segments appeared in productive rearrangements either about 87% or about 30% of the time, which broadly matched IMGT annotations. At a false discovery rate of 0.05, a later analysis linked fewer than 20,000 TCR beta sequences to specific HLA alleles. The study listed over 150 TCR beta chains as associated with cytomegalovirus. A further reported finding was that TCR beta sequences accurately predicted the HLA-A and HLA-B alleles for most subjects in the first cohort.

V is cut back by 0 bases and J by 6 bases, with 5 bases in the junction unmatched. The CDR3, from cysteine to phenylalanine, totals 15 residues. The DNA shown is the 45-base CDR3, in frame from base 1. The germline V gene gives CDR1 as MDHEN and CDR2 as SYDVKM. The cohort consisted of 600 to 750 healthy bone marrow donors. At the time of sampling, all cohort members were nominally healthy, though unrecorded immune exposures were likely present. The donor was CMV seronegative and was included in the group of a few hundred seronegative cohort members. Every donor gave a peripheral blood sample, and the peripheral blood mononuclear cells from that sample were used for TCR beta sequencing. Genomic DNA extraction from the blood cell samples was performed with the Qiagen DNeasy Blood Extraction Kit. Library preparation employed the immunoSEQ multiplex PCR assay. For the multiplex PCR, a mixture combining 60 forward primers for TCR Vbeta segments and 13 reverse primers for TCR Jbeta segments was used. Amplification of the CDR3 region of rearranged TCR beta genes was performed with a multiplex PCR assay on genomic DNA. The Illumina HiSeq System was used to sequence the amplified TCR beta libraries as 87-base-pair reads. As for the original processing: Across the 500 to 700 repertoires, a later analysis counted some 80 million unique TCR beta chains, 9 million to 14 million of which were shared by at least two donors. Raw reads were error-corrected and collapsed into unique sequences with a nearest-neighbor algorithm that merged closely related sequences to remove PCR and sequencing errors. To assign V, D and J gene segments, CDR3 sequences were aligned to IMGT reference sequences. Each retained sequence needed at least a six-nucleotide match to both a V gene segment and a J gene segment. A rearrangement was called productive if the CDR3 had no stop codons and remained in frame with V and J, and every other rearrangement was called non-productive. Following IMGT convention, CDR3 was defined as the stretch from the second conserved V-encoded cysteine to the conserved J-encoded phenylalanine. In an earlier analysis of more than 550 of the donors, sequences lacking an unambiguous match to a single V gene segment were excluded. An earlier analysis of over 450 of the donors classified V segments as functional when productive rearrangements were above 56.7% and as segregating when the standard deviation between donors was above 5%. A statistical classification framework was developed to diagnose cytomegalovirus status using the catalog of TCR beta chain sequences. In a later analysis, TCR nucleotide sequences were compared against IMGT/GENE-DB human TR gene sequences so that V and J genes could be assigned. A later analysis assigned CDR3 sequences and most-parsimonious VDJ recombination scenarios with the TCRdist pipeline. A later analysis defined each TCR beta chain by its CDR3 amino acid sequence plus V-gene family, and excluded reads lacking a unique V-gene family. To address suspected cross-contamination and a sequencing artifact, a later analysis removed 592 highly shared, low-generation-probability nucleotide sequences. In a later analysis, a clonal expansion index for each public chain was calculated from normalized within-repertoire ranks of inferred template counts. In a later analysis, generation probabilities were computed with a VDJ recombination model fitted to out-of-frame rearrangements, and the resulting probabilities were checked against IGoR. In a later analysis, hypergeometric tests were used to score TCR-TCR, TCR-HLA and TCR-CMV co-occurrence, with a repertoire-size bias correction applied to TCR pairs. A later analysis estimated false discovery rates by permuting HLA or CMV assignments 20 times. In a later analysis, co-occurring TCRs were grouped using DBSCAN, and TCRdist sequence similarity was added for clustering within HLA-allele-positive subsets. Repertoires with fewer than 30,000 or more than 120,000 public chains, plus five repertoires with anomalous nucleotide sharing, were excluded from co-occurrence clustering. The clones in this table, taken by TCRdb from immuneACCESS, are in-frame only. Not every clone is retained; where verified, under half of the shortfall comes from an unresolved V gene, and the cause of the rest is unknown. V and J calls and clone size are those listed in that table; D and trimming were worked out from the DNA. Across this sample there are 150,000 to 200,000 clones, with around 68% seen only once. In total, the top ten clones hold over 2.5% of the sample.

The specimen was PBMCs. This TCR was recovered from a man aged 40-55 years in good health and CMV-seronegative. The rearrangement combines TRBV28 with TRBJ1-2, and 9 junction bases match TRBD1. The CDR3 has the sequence CASSLWMTGGNGYTF. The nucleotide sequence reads TGTGCCAGCAGTTTATGGATGACAGGGGGAAATGGCTACACCTTC.